This is a list of T cell receptor beta chains from one sample in a study of Graves' ophthalmopathy and Graves' hyperthyroidism. TCRdb passed the multiplex PCR reads through MiXCR, listing each CDR3 protein once. The sample includes around 470,000 distinct CDR3 sequences, under 15% of them seen just once. Sequenced: blood. These receptors were obtained from a woman aged 30 to 39 with Graves' ophthalmopathy. Each CDR3 is given with its conserved first and last residue.

V	J	length	CDR3
TRBV19	TRBJ1-5	16	CASSATGPIANQPQHF
TRBV6-1	TRBJ1-1	16	CASSGIQGASVTEAFF
TRBV28	TRBJ1-1	13	CASSPLASTGAFF
TRBV14	TRBJ2-4	16	CASSRGQGVTKNIQYF
TRBV20-1	TRBJ1-6	16	CSARDRRRGDNSPLHF
TRBV6-1	TRBJ1-2	13	CASQRLGHYGYTF
TRBV6-5	TRBJ1-5	14	CASSSTRGNQPQHF
TRBV29-1	TRBJ1-1	14	CSVTGQRMNTEAFF
TRBV3-1	TRBJ1-3	18	CASSPRDRGREVGNTIYF
TRBV6-1	TRBJ1-3	17	CASSEAAGHISGNTIYF
TRBV27	TRBJ1-1	12	CASSLGSTGAFF
TRBV20-1	TRBJ1-6	14	CSVLVRGSHSPLHF
TRBV4-1	TRBJ1-5	14	CASSPTEGGQPQHF
TRBV6-5	TRBJ1-1	13	CASSYSGGTEAFF
TRBV4-2	TRBJ2-5	15	CASSQDHSGRETQYF
TRBV11-2	TRBJ2-7	14	CASSLAGTGNEQYF
TRBV20-1	TRBJ1-1	15	CSAGGIDGMNTEAFF
TRBV2	TRBJ2-2	16	CASSPLTGQHTGELFF
TRBV28	TRBJ1-5	14	CASRKGTGGQPQHF
TRBV7-9	TRBJ1-1	15	CASEETTPGNTEAFF
TRBV9	TRBJ2-2	15	CASSVPPGHTGELFF
TRBV27	TRBJ1-1	11	CASSGKTEAFF
TRBV24-1	TRBJ2-5	13	CATTAGDHGTQYF
TRBV5-6	TRBJ1-1	16	CASSLDDGRVNTEAFF
TRBV18	TRBJ2-4	16	CASSWGPSVAKNIQYF
TRBV11-2	TRBJ2-5	13	CASSLSSLLTQYF
TRBV2	TRBJ1-6	16	CASKRPGHLYNSPLHF
TRBV12-3/TRBV12-4	TRBJ1-5	16	CASSRGADRARQPQHF
TRBV24-1	TRBJ2-2	14	CATRPDRETGELFF
TRBV6-1	TRBJ2-7	11	CASRRRGEQYF
TRBV27	TRBJ1-1	14	CASKPGVGDTEAFF
TRBV6-5	TRBJ2-7	14	CASSYSAIPYEQYF
TRBV30	TRBJ2-5	13	CAWSVGQPQTQYF
TRBV6-5	TRBJ2-3	14	CASTWDRVKDTQYF
TRBV7-9	TRBJ2-7	14	CASSYTGTAYEQYF
TRBV6-1	TRBJ1-5	13	CASSGGVGQPQHF
TRBV27	TRBJ2-7	14	CASRRDRTSYEQYF
TRBV6-1	TRBJ1-5	14	CASRQQGRNQPQHF
TRBV12-3/TRBV12-4	TRBJ2-7	13	CASSKTGTSEQYF
TRBV6-5	TRBJ1-2	15	CASSYSIQGAGGYTF
TRBV10-2	TRBJ2-7	12	CATADRTYEQYF
TRBV4-1	TRBJ2-7	14	CASSQGWGSSEQYF
TRBV5-4	TRBJ2-5	14	CASSGGQGPETQYF
TRBV28	TRBJ1-1	12	CASSYMNTEACF
TRBV30	TRBJ2-7	15	CAWSALAGGPDEQYF
TRBV5-1	TRBJ2-5	15	CASSRIHETQETQYF
TRBV24-1	TRBJ1-2	15	CATSGVDRGIDGYTF
TRBV20-1	TRBJ2-7	13	CTGWRTGIYEQYF
TRBV10-3	TRBJ2-2	16	CAISDVRQVGTGDLFF
TRBV29-1	TRBJ2-7	13	CSVAPVQLHEQYF